This T cell receptor beta chain was captured by sequencing in a study of read filtering for tumor transcriptome and immune sequencing. Notes on the study in general: Approximately 82% of IR-seq clonotypes had one read, totaling around 3.4% of reads; RNA-seq: around 77% and 45%.

Trimming removed 4 bases from V and 4 bases from J, with 13 bases in between. The CDR3 length is 14 residues. Germline V gene lookup returns CDR1 SGHTA and CDR2 FQGNSA. This clonotype has at least ten counts. Its antigen remains unknown. From 300 to 400 ng of RNA, a library with molecular barcoded alpha/delta and beta/gamma adaptors was made. TCRdb processed the reads anew with MiXCR; each CDR3 protein has one entry. Seen here are tens of thousands of distinct CDR3 sequences, roughly 19% observed once, and the top ten hold just over 15%. The V gene is TRBV7-2, the J gene TRBJ1-1; D gene uncertain. Material for sequencing was a population of CD138-negative cells sorted from bone marrow. The clonotype was recovered from a donor aged 40 or over with multiple myeloma. In DNA form, the CDR3 reads TGTGCCAGCAGCTCGGCAGCCGGTGGCACTGAAGCTTTCTTT. This encodes CASSSAAGGTEAFF.